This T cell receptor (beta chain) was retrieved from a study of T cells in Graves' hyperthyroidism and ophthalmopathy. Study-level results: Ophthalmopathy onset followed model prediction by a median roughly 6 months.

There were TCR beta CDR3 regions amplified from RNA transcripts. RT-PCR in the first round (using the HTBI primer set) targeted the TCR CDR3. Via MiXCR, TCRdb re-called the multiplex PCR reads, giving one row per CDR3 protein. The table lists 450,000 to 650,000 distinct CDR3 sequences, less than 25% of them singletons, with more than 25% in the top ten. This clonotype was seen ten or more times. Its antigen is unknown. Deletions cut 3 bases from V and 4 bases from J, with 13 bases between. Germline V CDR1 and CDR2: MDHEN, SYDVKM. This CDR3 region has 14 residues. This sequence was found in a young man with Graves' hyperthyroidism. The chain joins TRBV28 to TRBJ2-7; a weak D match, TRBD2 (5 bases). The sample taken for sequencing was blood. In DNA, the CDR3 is TGTGCCAGCAGTTTCGGTCTAGCCCCTTACGAGCAGTACTTC. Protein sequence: CASSFGLAPYEQYF.